A selection of T cell receptor beta chains follows, all from one sample in a study of tumor-infiltrating T cells and Merkel cell polyomavirus. Data came from immunoSEQ multiplex PCR; TCRdb stores just in-frame clones and leaves some out. The sample includes 20,000 to 30,000 clones, 70% to 90% seen only once; the top ten take 2.5% to 3.5%. Sequenced input: lymph node tissue. Every receptor here comes from a man in his forties or fifties with Merkel cell carcinoma. Both conserved end residues are part of each CDR3. The D gene is left open where the match is weak.

j_gene	d_gene	v_gene	CDR3nt	CDR3aa
TRBJ1-6	-	TRBV28	TGTGCCAGCAGTTCCATTTTAAGGGGAGGTCGGACACCCCTCCACTTT	CASSSILRGGRTPLHF
TRBJ2-1	TRBD1	TRBV6-1	TGTGCCAGCAGTGAAGGACAGGGGACGTTCAATGAGCAGTTCTTC	CASSEGQGTFNEQFF
TRBJ2-7	TRBD1	TRBV29-1	TGCAGCGTTGAAGGCCTAAGTTCCGGGACAGCCTACGAGCAGTACTTC	CSVEGLSSGTAYEQYF
TRBJ2-5	-	TRBV11-1	TGTGCCAGCAGCCCACGCCCAGGGGCAGAAGAGACCCAGTACTTC	CASSPRPGAEETQYF
TRBJ1-1	-	TRBV28	TGTGCCAGCAGATTACAGGGTGTGAACACTGAAGCTTTCTTT	CASRLQGVNTEAFF
TRBJ1-1	-	TRBV30	TGTGCCTGGAGTGTAACCCCTATGGGGGGAGCTTTCTTT	CAWSVTPMGGAFF
TRBJ1-2	-	TRBV5-1	TGCGCCAGCAGCTTAAACAGGGATGGCTACACCTTC	CASSLNRDGYTF
TRBJ2-7	TRBD2	TRBV7-6	TGTGCCAGCAGCCGCGGGACTCTAGCGGCAAGCTCCTACGAGCAGTACTTC	CASSRGTLAASSYEQYF
TRBJ1-4	-	TRBV6-5	TGTGCCAGCAGCCCGGGGGGAGAAAAACTGTTTTTT	CASSPGGEKLFF
TRBJ2-7	-	TRBV19	TGTGCCAGTAGTTCTTCACTCGGGACTCGGTCCTACGAGCAGTACTTC	CASSSSLGTRSYEQYF